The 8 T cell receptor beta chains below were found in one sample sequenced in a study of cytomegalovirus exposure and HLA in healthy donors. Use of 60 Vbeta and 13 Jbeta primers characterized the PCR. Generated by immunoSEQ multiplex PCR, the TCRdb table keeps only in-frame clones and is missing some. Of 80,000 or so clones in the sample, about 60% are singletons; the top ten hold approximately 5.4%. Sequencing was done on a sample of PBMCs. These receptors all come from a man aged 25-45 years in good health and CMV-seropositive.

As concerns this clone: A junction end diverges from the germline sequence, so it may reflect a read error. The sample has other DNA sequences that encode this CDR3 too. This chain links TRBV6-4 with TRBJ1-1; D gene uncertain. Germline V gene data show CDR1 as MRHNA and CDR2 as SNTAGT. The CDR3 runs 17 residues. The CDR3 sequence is CASSPNPQATRNTEAFF. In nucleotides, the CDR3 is TGTGCTAGCAGCCCGAACCCTCAGGCGACGAGGAACACTGAAGCTTTCTTT.

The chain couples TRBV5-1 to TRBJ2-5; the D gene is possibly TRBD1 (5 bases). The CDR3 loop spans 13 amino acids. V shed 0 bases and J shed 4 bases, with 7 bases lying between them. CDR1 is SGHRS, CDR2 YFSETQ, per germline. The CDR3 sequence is CASSLGQPETQYF. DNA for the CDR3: TGCGCCAGCAGCTTGGGACAGCCAGAGACCCAGTACTTC.

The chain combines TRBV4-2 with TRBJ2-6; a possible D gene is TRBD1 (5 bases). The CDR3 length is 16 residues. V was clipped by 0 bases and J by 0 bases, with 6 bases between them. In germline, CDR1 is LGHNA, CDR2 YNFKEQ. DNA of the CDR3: TGTGCCAGCAGCCAAGATGACAGCTCTGGGGCCAACGTCCTGACTTTC. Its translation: CASSQDDSSGANVLTF.

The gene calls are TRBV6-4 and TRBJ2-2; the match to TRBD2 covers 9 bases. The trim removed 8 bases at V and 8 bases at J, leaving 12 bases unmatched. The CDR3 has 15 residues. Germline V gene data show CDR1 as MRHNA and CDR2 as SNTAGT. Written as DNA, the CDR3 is TGTGCCAGCCGGGAGCTAGCGGGACGCTCTGGGGAGCTGTTTTTT. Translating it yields CASRELAGRSGELFF.

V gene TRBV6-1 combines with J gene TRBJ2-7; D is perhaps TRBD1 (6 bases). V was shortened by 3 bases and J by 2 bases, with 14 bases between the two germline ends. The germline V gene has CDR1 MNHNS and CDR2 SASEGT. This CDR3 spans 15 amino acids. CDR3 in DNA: TGTGCCAGCAGTGATAGGACAGTGTCCCCCTACGAGCAGTACTTC. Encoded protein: CASSDRTVSPYEQYF.

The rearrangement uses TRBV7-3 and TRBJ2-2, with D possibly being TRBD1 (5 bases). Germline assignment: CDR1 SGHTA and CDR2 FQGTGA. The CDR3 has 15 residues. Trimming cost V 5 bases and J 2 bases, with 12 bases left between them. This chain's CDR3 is CASSPRQRNTGELFF. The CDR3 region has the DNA TGTGCCAGCAGCCCCCGACAGCGAAACACCGGGGAGCTGTTTTTT.

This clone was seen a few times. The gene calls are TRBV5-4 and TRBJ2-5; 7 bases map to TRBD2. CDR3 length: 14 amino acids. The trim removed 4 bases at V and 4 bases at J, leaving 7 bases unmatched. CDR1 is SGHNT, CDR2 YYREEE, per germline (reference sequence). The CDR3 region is CASSTGTIGETQYF. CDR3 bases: TGTGCCAGCAGCACCGGGACTATCGGAGAGACCCAGTACTTC.

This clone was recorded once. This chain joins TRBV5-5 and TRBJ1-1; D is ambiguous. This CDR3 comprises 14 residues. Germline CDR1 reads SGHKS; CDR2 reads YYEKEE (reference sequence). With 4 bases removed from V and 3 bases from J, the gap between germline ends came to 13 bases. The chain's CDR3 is CASSLHGADTEAFF. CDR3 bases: TGTGCCAGCAGCCTGCATGGTGCGGACACTGAAGCTTTCTTT.